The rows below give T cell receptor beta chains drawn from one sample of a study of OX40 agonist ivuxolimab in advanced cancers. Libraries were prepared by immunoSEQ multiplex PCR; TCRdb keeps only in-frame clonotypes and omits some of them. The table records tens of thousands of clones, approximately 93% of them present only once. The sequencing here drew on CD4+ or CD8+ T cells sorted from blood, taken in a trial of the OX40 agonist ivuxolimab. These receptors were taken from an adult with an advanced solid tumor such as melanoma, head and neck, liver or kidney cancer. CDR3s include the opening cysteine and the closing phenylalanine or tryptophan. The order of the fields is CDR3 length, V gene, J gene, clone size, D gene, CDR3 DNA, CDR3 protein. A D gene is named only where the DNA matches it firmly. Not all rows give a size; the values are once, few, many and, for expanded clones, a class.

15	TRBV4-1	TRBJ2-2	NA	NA	TGCGCCAGCAGCCTCTCTCAACAGGGAGCCGGGGAGCTGTTTTTT	CASSLSQQGAGELFF
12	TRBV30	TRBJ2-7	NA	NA	TGTGCCTGGAGTGAGGGTGGCGGCGAGCAGTACTTC	CAWSEGGGEQYF
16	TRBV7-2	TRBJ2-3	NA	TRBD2	TGTGCCAGCAGGCCCGGACTAGCGGGAGTTCGGGATACGCAGTATTTT	CASRPGLAGVRDTQYF
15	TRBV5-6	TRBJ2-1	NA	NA	TGTGCCAGCAGCTGGGGGGGACAAATGTACAATGAGCAGTTCTTC	CASSWGGQMYNEQFF
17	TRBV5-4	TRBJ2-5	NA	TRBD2	TGTGCCAGCAGCTTCCTTGGGGGATCTAGCGGGGAAGAGACCCAGTACTTC	CASSFLGGSSGEETQYF
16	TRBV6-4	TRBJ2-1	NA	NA	TGTGCCAGCAGTGAATTTGGAGAGAGCTCCTACAATGAGCAGTTCTTC	CASSEFGESSYNEQFF
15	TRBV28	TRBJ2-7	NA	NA	TGTGCCAGCAGTTTAAGAGGTCCTACCCGCGCCGAGCAGTACTTC	CASSLRGPTRAEQYF
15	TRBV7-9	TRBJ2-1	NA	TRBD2	TGTGCCAGCAGTTCGACTAGCGGGAGTAGCAATGAGCAGTTCTTC	CASSSTSGSSNEQFF
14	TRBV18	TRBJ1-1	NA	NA	TGTGCCAGCTCACCAGTGGGGTCGGGTACTGAAGCTTTCTTT	CASSPVGSGTEAFF
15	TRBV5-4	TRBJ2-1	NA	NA	TGTGCCAGCAGCGCGGGAAGCGAGGGTTACAATGAGCAGTTCTTC	CASSAGSEGYNEQFF
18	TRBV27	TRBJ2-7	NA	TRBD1	TGTGCCAGCAGCTACACTTGGGGAAGCCGGGACAGTGCCTACGAGCAGTACTTC	CASSYTWGSRDSAYEQYF
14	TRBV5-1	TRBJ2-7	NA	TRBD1	TGCGCCAGCAGCCTGACGACAGGGGGCTACGAGCAGTACTTC	CASSLTTGGYEQYF
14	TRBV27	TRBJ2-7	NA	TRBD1	TGTGCCAGCAGTTTAGGAACAGGGGCCTACGAGCAGTACTTC	CASSLGTGAYEQYF
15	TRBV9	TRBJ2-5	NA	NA	TGTGCCAGCAGCCGCGACGCAGGGTACCAAGAGACCCAGTACTTC	CASSRDAGYQETQYF
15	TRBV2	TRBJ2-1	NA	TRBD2	TGTGCCAGCAGTTTGGGACTAGCGGGTGGAGATGAGCAGTTCTTC	CASSLGLAGGDEQFF
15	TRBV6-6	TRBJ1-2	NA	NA	TGTGCCAGCAGCCCTACATGGGGACCTAACTATGGCTACACCTTC	CASSPTWGPNYGYTF
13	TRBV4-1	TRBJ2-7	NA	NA	TGCGCCAGCAGTGTTCTAGGGAGCGACGAGCAGTACTTC	CASSVLGSDEQYF
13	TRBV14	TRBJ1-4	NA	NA	TGTGCCAGCAGCCAAGATACGGGTGAAAAACTGTTTTTT	CASSQDTGEKLFF
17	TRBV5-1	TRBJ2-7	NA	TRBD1	TGCGCCAGCAGAGGGGGACAGGGGGCTACTACTATCTACGAGCAGTACTTC	CASRGGQGATTIYEQYF
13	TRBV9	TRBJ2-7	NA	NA	TGTGCCAGCAGCGATAACCCGTCTGGGGAGCAGTACTTC	CASSDNPSGEQYF
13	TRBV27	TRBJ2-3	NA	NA	TGTGCCACTAGGGACGGAATCACAGATACGCAGTATTTT	CATRDGITDTQYF
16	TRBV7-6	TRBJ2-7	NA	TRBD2	TGTGCCAGCAGCTTAGCCCTAGCGGGGCTCACCTACGAGCAGTACTTC	CASSLALAGLTYEQYF
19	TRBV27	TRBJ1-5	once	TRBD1	TGTGCCAGCAGTGCCCGATACCCCGGGACAGGGTATAGCAATCAGCCCCAGCATTTT	CASSARYPGTGYSNQPQHF